This T cell receptor beta chain was obtained from a study of long-term antiretroviral therapy in people with HIV (dated 2022 in TCRdb). For the wider study: The earliest samples were collected roughly a decade before the 2015 WHO recommendation for immediate ART, at a time when ART was usually postponed until CD4 counts fell. Whether ART initiation and durable HIV suppression were associated with changes in peripheral blood TRB repertoire composition and diversity was tested in a retrospective serial study. Among the 30 or so participants with HIV, eleven were female. No cross-contamination during QIAcube processing was shown when test extractions of a monoclonal T-cell line were performed alongside about 30 polyclonal samples. A total of some 210 cryopreserved PBMC samples were contributed to the cohort by 30 adults with confirmed HIV infection, with samples collected serially over a mean of roughly six years (range 1-12).

The immunoSEQ hsTCRB v3.0 assay was used at survey level resolution to sequence the TRB variable region. A depth of roughly 40,000-55,000 T-cell genomes per sample was targeted for TRB sequencing. TRB libraries were pooled and sequenced on an Illumina MiSeq using a v3 150-cycle kit. Per the source publication's procedure: Analysis of repertoires was carried out in R inside a reproducible Nextflow workflow spanning QC, data transformation and analysis. LymphoSeq2, an R package for AIRR-Seq data exploration, was used to implement custom analyses. Four samples that yielded fewer than 5000 total TRB sequences were excluded, so that fewer than 250 HIV repertoires were analyzed. Among the approximately 180 retained HIV repertoires, about 59 were collected before ART initiation and 120 to 140 were collected after ART initiation. Each repertoire was downsampled to 5000 TRB nucleotide sequences, and summary statistics were averaged across 100 downsampling iterations. Only TRB sequences with CDR3 regions of at least seven amino acids were retained for analysis. Two measures captured diversity: a Shannon entropy-derived clonality score and the Gini coefficient. Repertoire networks linked the top 5000 CDR3 amino acid sequences whenever two sequences differed by an edit distance of one. GLIPH2 predicted antigen specificity groups and MHC restriction for TRB CDR3 amino acid sequences. To flag known CMV, EBV, HIV or tissue antigen associations, CDR3 amino acid sequences were matched against VDJdb and McPAS-TCR. Pre-ART, post-ART and control groups were compared with Wilcoxon signed-rank tests and Holm-Bonferroni correction. TCRdb holds this immuneACCESS table with in-frame rearrangements only. Some clones are missing; in checked studies, unresolved V genes explain under half, and the rest has no known cause. For V, J and clone size, that table is used; D and trimming come from the DNA. This sample comprises under 50,000 clones, 85% of them detected only once. Together, the top ten hold about 5.7% of the sample.

To be included, a participant needed at least one PBMC sample from before ART initiation plus at least two post-ART samples. Every participant with HIV received treatment in the United States of America. Before DNA extraction, cryopreserved samples of 1-10 million PBMC were thawed and then washed. At the time of the earliest PBMC sample, participants with HIV were aged between about 20 and 54 years. Each participant contributed PBMC samples from 1-4 timepoints before ART initiation and 2-8 timepoints after ART initiation, with a median of 7 samples. Serial HIV viral load, CD4+ T-cell count, ART history and demographic data were obtained for every participant. A Qiagen kit on a QIAcube was used to extract genomic DNA from unsorted PBMC, with samples processed in batches of 12. The study at large found these results: The samples span the years 2004 to 2017, and the ART regimens used at that time may not be as effective as current regimens. The repertoire was dominated across all time points by expanded TRB clones identified before ART initiation, although this dominance was seen to fluctuate and to decrease in many PLHIV after ART. Because PBMC availability was limited, only the TCR beta chain was sequenced, with no alpha chain pairing. Starting ART was linked to a significant rise in TRB diversity, yet even with long-term ART the diversity remained significantly lower than in transplant donor controls. Because pre-ART samples had limited cell numbers, unsorted PBMC were profiled rather than sorted CD4+ and CD8+ T cells. No data were available on ART adherence, viral resistance or therapy changes, limiting inferences about post-ART repertoire changes. CDR3 length ranges in HIV repertoires were narrower than in controls, and network structure suggested an antigen-experienced repertoire with only a slight naive shift after ART.

Remarks on this clone: This receptor's antigen is unknown. Per-base quality was not reported, and no clone a single base away is much larger than it.

V is pruned by 5 bases and J by 4 bases, leaving 21 bases of the junction without a gene match. In the germline V gene, CDR1 corresponds to KGHSH and CDR2 to LQKENI. The CDR3 holds 19 amino acids from the cysteine to the phenylalanine. Only the CDR3 DNA is retained, 57 bases long and in frame from the first base. This clonotype was obtained from a woman between 50 and 59 years old with HIV. The V gene is TRBV18 and the J gene is TRBJ1-1; 8 bases in the middle match TRBD1. Sequencing used unsorted PBMCs, obtained 3.1 years after starting antiretroviral therapy. The bases are TGTGCCAGCTCATCAGACAGGGGCCGAGGAACTCGGGAAGGCACTGAAGCTTTCTTT. It translates as CASSSDRGRGTREGTEAFF.